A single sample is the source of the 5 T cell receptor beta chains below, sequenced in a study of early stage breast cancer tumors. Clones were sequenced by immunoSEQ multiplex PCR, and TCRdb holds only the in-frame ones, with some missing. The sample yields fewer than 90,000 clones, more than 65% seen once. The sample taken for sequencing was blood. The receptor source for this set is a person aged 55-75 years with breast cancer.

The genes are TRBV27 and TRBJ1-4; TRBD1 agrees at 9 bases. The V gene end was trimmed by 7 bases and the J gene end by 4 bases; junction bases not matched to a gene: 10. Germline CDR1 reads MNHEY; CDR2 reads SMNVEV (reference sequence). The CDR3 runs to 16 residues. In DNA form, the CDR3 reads TGTGCCAGCATGCGAACAACAGGGGGCTTTAATGAAAAACTGTTTTTT. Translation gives CASMRTTGGFNEKLFF.

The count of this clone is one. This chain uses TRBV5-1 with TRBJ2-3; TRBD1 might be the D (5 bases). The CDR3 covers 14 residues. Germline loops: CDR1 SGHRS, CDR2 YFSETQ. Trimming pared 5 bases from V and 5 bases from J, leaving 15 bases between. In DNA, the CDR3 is TGCGCCAGCAGGATCGACAGCTTGATAGATACGCAGTATTTT. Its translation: CASRIDSLIDTQYF. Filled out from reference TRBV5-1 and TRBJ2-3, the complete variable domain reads KAGVTQTPRYLIKTRGQQVTLSCSPISGHRSVSWYQQTPGQGLQFLFEYFSETQRNKGNFPGRFSGRQFSNSRSEMNVSTLELGDSALYLCASRIDSLIDTQYFGPGTRLTVL.

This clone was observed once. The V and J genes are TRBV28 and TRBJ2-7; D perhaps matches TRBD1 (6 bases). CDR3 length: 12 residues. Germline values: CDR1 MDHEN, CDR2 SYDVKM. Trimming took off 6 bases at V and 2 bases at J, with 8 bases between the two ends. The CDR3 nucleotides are TGTGCCAGCAGCCCAGGGGCCTACGAGCAGTACTTC. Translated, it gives CASSPGAYEQYF.

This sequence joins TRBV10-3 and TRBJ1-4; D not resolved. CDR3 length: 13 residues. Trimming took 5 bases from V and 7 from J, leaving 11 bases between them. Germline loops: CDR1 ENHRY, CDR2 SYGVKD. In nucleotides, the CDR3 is TGTGCCATCAGTTTCGGGTTACGTGAAAAACTGTTTTTT. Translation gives CAISFGLREKLFF.

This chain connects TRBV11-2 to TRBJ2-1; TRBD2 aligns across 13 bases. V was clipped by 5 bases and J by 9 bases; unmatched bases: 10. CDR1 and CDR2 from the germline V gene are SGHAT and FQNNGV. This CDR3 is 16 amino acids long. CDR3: CASSRGTSGAVGEQFF. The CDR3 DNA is TGTGCCAGCAGCAGAGGGACTAGCGGGGCTGTCGGTGAGCAGTTCTTC.